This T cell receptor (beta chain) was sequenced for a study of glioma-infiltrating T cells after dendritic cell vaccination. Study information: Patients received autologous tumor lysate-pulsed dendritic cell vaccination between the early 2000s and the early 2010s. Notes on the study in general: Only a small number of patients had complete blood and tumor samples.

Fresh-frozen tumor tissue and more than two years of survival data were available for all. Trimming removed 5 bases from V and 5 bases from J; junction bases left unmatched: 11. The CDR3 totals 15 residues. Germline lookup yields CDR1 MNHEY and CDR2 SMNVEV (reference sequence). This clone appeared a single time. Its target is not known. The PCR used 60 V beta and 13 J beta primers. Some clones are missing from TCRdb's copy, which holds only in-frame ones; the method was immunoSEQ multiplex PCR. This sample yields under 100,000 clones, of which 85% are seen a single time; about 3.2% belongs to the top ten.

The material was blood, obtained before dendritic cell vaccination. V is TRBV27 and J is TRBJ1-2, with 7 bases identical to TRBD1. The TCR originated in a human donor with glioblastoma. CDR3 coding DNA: TGTGCCAGCAGTCCCTACAGGGGTCGGATGTATGGCTACACCTTC. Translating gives CASSPYRGRMYGYTF.